Listed below are T cell receptor beta chains from one sample, sequenced in a study of siplizumab effects on memory and regulatory T cells. Sequencing used immunoSEQ multiplex PCR; TCRdb keeps in-frame clones, though not all of them. This table has about 100,000 clones, 75% to 95% appearing once. The material sequenced was CD4+ T cells sorted from blood. The receptors here all came from a human donor in good health. Each CDR3 is given with its conserved first and last residue. The D gene is left open where the match is weak. Some rows mark clone size as missing; the rest say once, few, many or name a class of expanded clone.

clone size: NA
J gene: TRBJ2-3
D gene: NA
V gene: TRBV5-1
CDR3 protein: CASSYGRGQSTDTQYF
CDR3 DNA: TGCGCCAGCAGCTACGGACGGGGCCAGAGCACAGATACGCAGTATTTT

clone size: NA
J gene: TRBJ1-2
D gene: NA
V gene: TRBV6-1
CDR3 protein: CASSPDFYGYTF
CDR3 DNA: TGTGCCAGCAGCCCGGACTTCTATGGCTACACCTTC

clone size: NA
J gene: TRBJ2-2
D gene: NA
V gene: TRBV10-3
CDR3 protein: CAITLTANTGELFF
CDR3 DNA: TGTGCCATCACCCTGACTGCGAACACCGGGGAGCTGTTTTTT

clone size: NA
J gene: TRBJ2-1
D gene: NA
V gene: TRBV10-1
CDR3 protein: CASSESGSKQFF
CDR3 DNA: TGCGCCAGCAGTGAGTCTGGTAGCAAGCAGTTCTTC

clone size: NA
J gene: TRBJ1-2
D gene: NA
V gene: TRBV19
CDR3 protein: CASIETGSYGYTF
CDR3 DNA: TGTGCCAGTATAGAAACAGGGTCCTATGGCTACACCTTC

clone size: NA
J gene: TRBJ2-5
D gene: NA
V gene: TRBV18
CDR3 protein: CASSPLLGSQETQYF
CDR3 DNA: TGTGCCAGCTCACCCCTCCTGGGGTCCCAAGAGACCCAGTACTTC

clone size: once
J gene: TRBJ1-6
D gene: TRBD1
V gene: TRBV12-5
CDR3 protein: CASGLVFGTGALGNSPLHF
CDR3 DNA: TGTGCTAGTGGTTTGGTTTTTGGGACAGGGGCCCTTGGTAATTCACCCCTCCACTTT

clone size: NA
J gene: TRBJ1-3
D gene: NA
V gene: TRBV7-2
CDR3 protein: CASSLDFPGRTGNTIYF
CDR3 DNA: TGTGCCAGCAGCTTAGATTTCCCAGGACGAACTGGAAACACCATATATTTT

clone size: NA
J gene: TRBJ2-3
D gene: NA
V gene: TRBV2
CDR3 protein: CASSPSTDTQYF
CDR3 DNA: TGTGCCAGCAGCCCCTCCACAGATACGCAGTATTTT

clone size: NA
J gene: TRBJ2-5
D gene: TRBD1
V gene: TRBV5-1
CDR3 protein: CASSTGTGVETQYF
CDR3 DNA: TGCGCCAGCAGCACCGGGACAGGGGTGGAGACCCAGTACTTC

clone size: NA
J gene: TRBJ2-3
D gene: TRBD1
V gene: TRBV28
CDR3 protein: CASGDNRGSTDTQYF
CDR3 DNA: TGTGCCAGCGGGGACAACAGGGGTTCTACAGATACGCAGTATTTT

clone size: NA
J gene: TRBJ1-1
D gene: NA
V gene: TRBV12-5
CDR3 protein: CASGLVYTEAFF
CDR3 DNA: TGTGCTAGTGGTTTGGTTTACACTGAAGCTTTCTTT

clone size: NA
J gene: TRBJ1-2
D gene: NA
V gene: TRBV25-1
CDR3 protein: CASSGTSRRGLGYTF
CDR3 DNA: TGTGCCAGCAGTGGTACATCCCGACGAGGACTAGGCTACACCTTC

clone size: NA
J gene: TRBJ2-1
D gene: NA
V gene: TRBV4-1
CDR3 protein: CASRPTFQNEQFF
CDR3 DNA: TGCGCCAGCCGACCTACCTTTCAGAATGAGCAGTTCTTC

clone size: NA
J gene: TRBJ2-7
D gene: NA
V gene: TRBV11-2
CDR3 protein: CASSPGLVGEQYF
CDR3 DNA: TGTGCCAGCAGCCCAGGCCTCGTGGGGGAGCAGTACTTC

clone size: NA
J gene: TRBJ1-2
D gene: NA
V gene: TRBV28
CDR3 protein: CASSLTGGDYGYTF
CDR3 DNA: TGTGCCAGCAGTTTAACAGGTGGGGACTATGGCTACACCTTC

clone size: NA
J gene: TRBJ1-2
D gene: NA
V gene: TRBV29-1
CDR3 protein: CSVDGRNYGYTF
CDR3 DNA: TGCAGCGTTGACGGACGAAACTATGGCTACACCTTC

clone size: NA
J gene: TRBJ1-2
D gene: NA
V gene: TRBV7-9
CDR3 protein: CASSVGGDGYTF
CDR3 DNA: TGTGCCAGCAGCGTGGGTGGGGATGGCTACACCTTC

clone size: NA
J gene: TRBJ2-5
D gene: NA
V gene: TRBV11-3
CDR3 protein: CASSLDGGTEETQYF
CDR3 DNA: TGTGCCAGCAGCTTAGATGGAGGGACAGAAGAGACCCAGTACTTC

clone size: NA
J gene: TRBJ2-3
D gene: TRBD1
V gene: TRBV2
CDR3 protein: CASSEEQGALGDTQYF
CDR3 DNA: TGTGCCAGCAGTGAAGAACAGGGGGCTTTAGGAGATACGCAGTATTTT